The 20 T cell receptor beta chains given below trace back to one sample, sequenced in a study of T cell responses to AZD1222 COVID-19 vaccine. Profiling relied on immunoSEQ multiplex PCR, and the TCRdb table lists in-frame clones only, not all of them. The data show over 85,000 clones, with 87% seen just once and about 3% held by the top ten. This material consisted of peripheral blood, taken on day 0 of AZD1222 vaccination. Source of these receptors: an adult in good health.

This sequence joins TRBV28 and TRBJ1-2; maybe TRBD1 (6 bases). The length of the CDR3 is 15 residues. CDR1 and CDR2 from the germline V gene are MDHEN and SYDVKM. The V end lost 10 bases, the J end lost 5 bases, and 23 bases lay between the germline ends. The CDR3 reads CATKPLTGVGYGYTF. CDR3 DNA: TGTGCCACCAAGCCCCTGACAGGCGTTGGGTATGGCTACACCTTC.

V is TRBV11-3 and J is TRBJ1-2; possibly TRBD1 for D (5 bases). The CDR3 consists of 13 residues. Germline V lookup: CDR1 SGHNT, CDR2 YENEEA. Trimming left V 3 bases short and J 7 bases short, with 12 bases between. The CDR3 coding sequence is TGTGCCAGCAGCTTCTCTGCGGGGGGTGGCTACACCTTC. As protein: CASSFSAGGGYTF.

This clone was detected once. The chain carries TRBV7-2 and TRBJ2-7, with D unresolved. Germline loops: CDR1 SGHTA, CDR2 FQGNSA. There are 16 residues in the CDR3. V was shortened by 0 bases and J by 0 bases, with 12 bases between the two germline ends. The CDR3 DNA sequence: TGTGCCAGCAGCTTAGCGTTAACAGAGAGCTCCTACGAGCAGTACTTC. It encodes CASSLALTESSYEQYF.

The chain uses TRBV28 and TRBJ2-3; TRBD2 matches 8 bases. The CDR3 has 14 amino acids. The germline gives CDR1 MDHEN, CDR2 SYDVKM. CDR3 nucleotide sequence: TGTACGTCTGGCGGGGGGTTTGGTACAGATACGCAGTATTTT. It yields the protein CTSGGGFGTDTQYF.

The chain uses TRBV5-3 and TRBJ1-5, with D possibly matching TRBD1 (5 bases). TRBV5-3 is placed among ORFs of uncertain function. The V end lost 0 bases, the J end lost 7 bases, and 14 bases lay between the germline ends. The CDR3 covers 15 residues. The DNA of the CDR3 is TGTGCCAGAAGCTTGGAGGAGGGGATTAGGCAGCCCCAGCATTTT. Encoded protein: CARSLEEGIRQPQHF.

This clone has more than one count but fewer than ten. The chain employs TRBV4-1 and TRBJ2-1, with D perhaps matching TRBD1 (5 bases). Germline-derived CDR1 and CDR2 are MGHRA and YSYEKL. V gave up 4 bases and J gave up 0 bases, with 19 bases separating them. This CDR3 is built from 18 residues. The CDR3 nucleotides read TGCGCCAGCAGCCCATTCGACAGCGAGTGGTACTCCTACAATGAGCAGTTCTTC. Residues: CASSPFDSEWYSYNEQFF.

This sequence joins TRBV24-1 and TRBJ2-3; 8 nucleotides align to TRBD2. Germline V gives CDR1 KGHDR, CDR2 SFDVKD. V lost 7 bases to trimming and J lost 8 bases; unmatched junction nucleotides: 10. CDR3 length: 14 residues. CDR3 coding DNA: TGTGCCACCAGGGGGAACGGGGGGGTGCCTACGCAGTATTTT. Translation: CATRGNGGVPTQYF.

The V call is TRBV19, the J call TRBJ1-1, with D possibly TRBD1 on 6 matching bases. V dropped 6 bases and J dropped 2 bases, with 13 bases sitting between them. The CDR3 spans 14 residues. Per germline, CDR1 LNHDA and CDR2 SQIVND (reference sequence). CDR3 residues: CASRLQGFNTEAFF. DNA for the CDR3: TGTGCCAGTAGGTTACAGGGATTCAACACTGAAGCTTTCTTT.

This clone was picked up a small number of times. The rearrangement joins TRBV7-2 to TRBJ1-6; no clear D gene. Germline CDR1 reads SGHTA; CDR2 reads FQGNSA. V was cut by 2 bases and J by 5 bases, with 10 bases left in between. The CDR3 is made up of 15 amino acids. The CDR3 DNA reads TGTGCCAGCAGCTTACTGGCACAAAATAATTCACCCCTCCACTTT. It yields the protein CASSLLAQNNSPLHF.

This sequence joins TRBV6-2 or TRBV6-3 and TRBJ1-2; 10 bases agree with TRBD1. J was trimmed by 7 bases and V by 2 bases; bases with no gene match: 4. The CDR3 is made up of 14 amino acids. CDR1 is MNHEY, CDR2 SVGEGT, per germline. This CDR3 reads CASSYGTGVPGYTF. CDR3 bases: TGTGCCAGCAGTTACGGGACAGGGGTGCCTGGCTACACCTTC.

The J gene is TRBJ2-7, the V gene TRBV6-1, with D perhaps TRBD1 (6 bases). Between the trimmed V and J ends, which lost 2 bases and 2 bases, there was a span of 10 bases. This CDR3 has 14 residues. The germline CDR1 and CDR2 sequences are MNHNS and SASEGT. In DNA, the CDR3 is TGTGCCAGCAGTGAAAGGGGGACCACCTACGAGCAGTACTTC. Translating it yields CASSERGTTYEQYF.

The chain has TRBV15 and TRBJ2-7; TRBD1 aligns across 7 bases. CDR1 is LNHNV and CDR2 is YYDKDF in the germline V gene (reference sequence). V lost 0 bases and J lost 3; bases outside the gene matches: 5. This CDR3 has 15 residues. The CDR3 sequence is CATSRDRDRFYEQYF. The DNA of the CDR3 is TGTGCCACCAGCAGAGATAGGGACAGATTCTACGAGCAGTACTTC.

The chain has TRBV28 and TRBJ2-4; 9 bases map to TRBD1. Trimming removed 3 bases from V and 7 bases from J; junction bases left unmatched: 13. Germline loops: CDR1 MDHEN, CDR2 SYDVKM. The CDR3 loop spans 17 amino acids. This chain's CDR3 is CASSFRSFRTGVNIQYF. In nucleotides, the CDR3 is TGTGCCAGCAGTTTCCGCTCCTTTAGGACAGGGGTCAACATTCAGTACTTC.

The chain is built from TRBV14 and TRBJ2-7, with D possibly being TRBD1 (5 bases). Germline lookup yields CDR1 SGHDN and CDR2 FVKESK. The V gene lost 4 bases and the J gene lost 13 bases, with 26 bases spanning the gap. The CDR3 sequence is 15 residues long. Here the CDR3 DNA reads TGTGCCAGCAGCCCCCAGGGCCACCTTCCTACGAGCCGCTACTTC. It specifies CASSPQGHLPTSRYF.

The rearrangement uses TRBV7-8 and TRBJ2-2; D ambiguous. This CDR3 comprises 13 residues. CDR1 is SGHVS, CDR2 FQNEAQ, per germline. Trimming took 5 bases from V and 4 from J, leaving 8 bases between them. In DNA, the CDR3 is TGTGCCAGCAGCGCCCGGAGCACCGGGGAGCTGTTTTTT. Its protein is CASSARSTGELFF. Variable domain in full (rest from reference TRBV7-8 and TRBJ2-2): GAGVSQSPRYKVAKRGQDVALRCDPISGHVSLFWYQQALGQGPEFLTYFQNEAQLDKSGLPSDRFFAERPEGSVSTLKIQRTQQEDSAVYLCASSARSTGELFFGEGSRLTVL.

V usage is TRBV25-1 and J usage is TRBJ2-2; D is unclear. The V gene's germline CDR1 is MGHDK and CDR2 SYGVNS. The CDR3 sequence is 14 residues long. V was trimmed by 8 bases and J by 5 bases, leaving 15 bases between them. The CDR3 bases are TGTGCCAGCTGTTGCGACTTGGGAACCGGGGAGCTGTTTTTT. It encodes CASCCDLGTGELFF. The full variable domain, in which reference TRBV25-1 and TRBJ2-2 provide the parts outside the CDR3, is EADIYQTPRYLVIGTGKKITLECSQTMGHDKMYWYQQDPGMELHLIHYSYGVNSTEKGDLSSESTVSRIRTEHFPLTLESARPSHTSQYLCASCCDLGTGELFFGEGSRLTVL.

CDR3 loop: CASTGAQKNEQYF. As DNA, the CDR3 is TGTGCCAGCACGGGGGCCCAAAAAAACGAGCAGTACTTC. The chain couples TRBV25-1 to TRBJ2-7; either TRBD1 or TRBD2 may supply D (6 bases each). The CDR3 runs 13 residues. Germline CDR1 is MGHDK and CDR2 is SYGVNS. V was cut by 7 bases and J by 5 bases, with 15 bases left in between.

The rearrangement joins TRBV6-1 to TRBJ2-7; 8 positions agree with TRBD2. The trim removed 5 bases at V and 4 bases at J, leaving 7 bases unmatched. Germline loops: CDR1 MNHNS, CDR2 SASEGT. This CDR3 has 14 amino acids. The CDR3 DNA sequence: TGTGCCAGCAGTCGGACTAGCCTATCATACGAGCAGTACTTC. This translates into CASSRTSLSYEQYF.

The chain carries TRBV30 and TRBJ1-2, with D maybe TRBD1 (6 bases). This CDR3 contains 12 residues. Trimming shortened V by 4 bases and J by 4 bases, and 10 bases separated the two germline ends. Germline loops: CDR1 GTSNPN, CDR2 SVGIG (reference sequence). CDR3 in DNA: TGTGCCTGGACGAGGGGGATCTATGGCTACACCTTC. This codes for CAWTRGIYGYTF.

This rearrangement joins TRBV3-1 (or the pseudogene TRBV3-2) to TRBJ2-4; D tentatively fits TRBD1 or TRBD2 (5 bases each). CDR1 is LGHDT, CDR2 YNNKEL, per germline (reference sequence). V lost 4 bases to trimming and J lost 0 bases, with 13 bases between them. The length of the CDR3 is 16 residues. The DNA for the CDR3 is TGTGCCAGCAGCCCCCTGAGGGGCCAAGCCAAAAACATTCAGTACTTC. Translated: CASSPLRGQAKNIQYF.